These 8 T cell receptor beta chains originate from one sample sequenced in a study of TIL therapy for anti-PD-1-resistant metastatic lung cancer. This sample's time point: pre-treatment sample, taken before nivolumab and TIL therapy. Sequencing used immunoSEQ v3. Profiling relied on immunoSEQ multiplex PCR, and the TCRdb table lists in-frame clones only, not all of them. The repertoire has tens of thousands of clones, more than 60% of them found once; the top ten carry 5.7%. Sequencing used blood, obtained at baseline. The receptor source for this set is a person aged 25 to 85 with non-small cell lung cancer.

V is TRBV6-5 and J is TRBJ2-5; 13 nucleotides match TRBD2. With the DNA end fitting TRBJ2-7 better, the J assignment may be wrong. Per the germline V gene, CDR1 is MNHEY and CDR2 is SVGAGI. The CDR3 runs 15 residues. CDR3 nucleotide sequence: TGTGCCAGCAGTTACGGGACTAGCGGGAACTACGAGCAGTACTTC. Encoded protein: CASSYGTSGNYEQYF.

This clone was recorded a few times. This CDR3 reads CASSDPVGQGQAQPQHF. In DNA, the CDR3 is TGTGCCAGCAGTGACCCCGTGGGACAGGGTCAAGCGCAGCCCCAGCATTTT. The chain links TRBV6-1 to TRBJ1-5; 9 bases map to TRBD1. CDR3 length equals 17 residues. Germline-derived CDR1 and CDR2 are MNHNS and SASEGT. J gave up 7 bases and V 3 bases, and 13 bases lay outside the gene matches.

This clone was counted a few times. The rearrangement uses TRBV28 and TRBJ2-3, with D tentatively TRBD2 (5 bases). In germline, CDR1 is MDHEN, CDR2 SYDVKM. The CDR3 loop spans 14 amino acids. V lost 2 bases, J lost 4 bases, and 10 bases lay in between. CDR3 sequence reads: CASSLGGRADTQYF. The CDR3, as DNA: TGTGCCAGCAGTTTAGGTGGGCGGGCAGATACGCAGTATTTT.

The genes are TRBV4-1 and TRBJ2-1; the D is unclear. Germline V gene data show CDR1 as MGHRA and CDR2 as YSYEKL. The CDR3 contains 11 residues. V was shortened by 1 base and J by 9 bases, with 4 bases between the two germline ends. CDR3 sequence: CASSQGREQFF. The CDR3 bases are TGCGCCAGCAGCCAAGGGCGTGAGCAGTTCTTC.

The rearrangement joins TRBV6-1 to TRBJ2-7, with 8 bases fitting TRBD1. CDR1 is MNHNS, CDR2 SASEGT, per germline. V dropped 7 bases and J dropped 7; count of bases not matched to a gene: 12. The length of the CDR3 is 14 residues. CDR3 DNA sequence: TGTGCCAGCACCTTGGACAGGGAGCGAGGGGAGCAGTACTTC. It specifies CASTLDRERGEQYF.

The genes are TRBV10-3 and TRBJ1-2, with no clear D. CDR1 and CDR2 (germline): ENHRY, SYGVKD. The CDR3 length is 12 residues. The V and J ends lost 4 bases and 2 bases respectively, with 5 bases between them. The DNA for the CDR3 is TGTGCCATCAGTGTCGGGAACTATGGCTACACCTTC. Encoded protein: CAISVGNYGYTF.

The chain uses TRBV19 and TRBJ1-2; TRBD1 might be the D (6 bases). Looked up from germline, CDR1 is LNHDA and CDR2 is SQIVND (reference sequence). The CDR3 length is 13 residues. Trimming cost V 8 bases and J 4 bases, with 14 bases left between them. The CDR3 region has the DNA TGTGCCAGTGCAAAAACAGGGTTCTATGGCTACACCTTC. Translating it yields CASAKTGFYGYTF.

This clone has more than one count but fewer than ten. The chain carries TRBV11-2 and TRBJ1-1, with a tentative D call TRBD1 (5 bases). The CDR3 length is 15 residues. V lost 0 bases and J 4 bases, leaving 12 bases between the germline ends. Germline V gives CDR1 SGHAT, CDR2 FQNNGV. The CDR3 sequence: CASSLDRFGGTEAFF. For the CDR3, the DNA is TGTGCCAGCAGCTTAGATCGCTTCGGGGGCACTGAAGCTTTCTTT. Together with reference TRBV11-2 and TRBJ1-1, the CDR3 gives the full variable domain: EAGVAQSPRYKIIEKRQSVAFWCNPISGHATLYWYQQILGQGPKLLIQFQNNGVVDDSQLPKDRFSAERLKGVDSTLKIQPAKLEDSAVYLCASSLDRFGGTEAFFGQGTRLTVV.